The 20 T cell receptor beta chains given below trace back to one sample, sequenced in a study of healthy donors' naive CD4 and CD8 T cells. TCR libraries were built from about 500 ng of total RNA by linear amplification. TCRdb reanalysed the reads using MiXCR and keeps one entry per CDR3 protein. Here the sample spans some 190,000 distinct CDR3 sequences, nearly 75% being singletons. The sequenced material came from naive CD4+ and CD8+ T cells sorted from blood, pooled from several donors. The source of these receptors is a pool of human donors in good health; the sample pools cells from several healthy donors.

CDR3 loop: CASSHPGHTSYGYTF. CDR3 sequence (DNA): TGTGCCAGTAGTCACCCGGGACACACCTCCTATGGCTACACCTTC. The chain combines TRBV19 with TRBJ1-2; possibly TRBD1 for D (6 bases). V lost 5 bases and J 4 bases, leaving 17 bases between the germline ends. CDR1 LNHDA and CDR2 SQIVND come from the germline V gene (reference sequence). This CDR3 has 15 residues.

This rearrangement joins TRBV15 to TRBJ2-1, with D unclear. This CDR3 spans 14 amino acids. Per the germline V gene, CDR1 is LNHNV and CDR2 is YYDKDF (reference sequence). V shed 0 bases and J shed 4 bases, with 7 bases lying between them. CDR3 in DNA: TGTGCCACCAGCAGAGATAGATCGTACAATGAGCAGTTCTTC. This codes for CATSRDRSYNEQFF.

This rearrangement joins TRBV29-1 to TRBJ2-7, with a tentative D call TRBD1 (6 bases). The V gene's germline CDR1 is SQVTM and CDR2 ANQGSEA. Trimming removed 4 bases at V and 0 bases at J, with 10 bases between. CDR3 size: 13 residues. The CDR3 sequence: CSVVVGGSYEQYF. Here the CDR3 DNA reads TGCAGCGTTGTGGTAGGGGGCTCCTACGAGCAGTACTTC.

This clonotype is a singleton in its sample. V and J are TRBV6-5 and TRBJ1-2, with D unclear. V dropped 7 bases and J dropped 6 bases, with 9 bases sitting between them. The germline CDR1 and CDR2 sequences are MNHEY and SVGAGI. The CDR3 consists of 11 residues. In DNA form, the CDR3 reads TGTGCCAGCACGAACGGGAATGGCTACACCTTC. Residues: CASTNGNGYTF.

The chain carries TRBV6-5 and TRBJ2-1, with no clear D. Germline values: CDR1 MNHEY, CDR2 SVGAGI. The CDR3 totals 12 residues. Trimming left V 7 bases short and J 4 bases short, with 8 bases between. The CDR3 nucleotides are TGTGCCAGCACCAACTTTTACAATGAGCAGTTCTTC. Its protein is CASTNFYNEQFF.

The chain recombines TRBV6-6 with TRBJ1-1; no definite D call. CDR3 size: 14 residues. Germline-derived CDR1 and CDR2 are MNHNY and SVGAGI (reference sequence). Trimming left V 8 bases short and J 3 bases short, with 16 bases between. The CDR3 loop reads CASLTSRMDTEAFF. The CDR3 DNA follows: TGTGCCAGCCTCACCTCCCGGATGGACACTGAAGCTTTCTTT.

This rearrangement joins TRBV19 to TRBJ2-1, with 12 bases that match TRBD2. The CDR3 runs 15 residues. Germline V gene lookup returns CDR1 LNHDA and CDR2 SQIVND (reference sequence). Unmatched junction bases numbered 6, after V lost 3 bases and J lost 9 bases. The CDR3 DNA reads as TGTGCCAGTAGTATTCGGACTAGCGGGGAAGGTGAGCAGTTCTTC. Translated: CASSIRTSGEGEQFF.

The J gene is TRBJ2-1, the V gene TRBV5-1, with D unresolved. Germline V CDR1 and CDR2: SGHRS, YFSETQ. The CDR3 is 16 amino acids. V lost 1 base, J lost 2 bases, and 13 bases lay in between. CDR3 DNA: TGCGCCAGCAGCTTGTCCCCGGAACGGGCCTACAATGAGCAGTTCTTC. Amino acid sequence: CASSLSPERAYNEQFF.

The chain uses TRBV27 and TRBJ2-3; no clear D. The CDR3 length is 13 residues. Germline CDR1 MNHEY, CDR2 SMNVEV (reference sequence). V lost 2 bases to trimming and J lost 6 bases, with 9 bases between them. Here the CDR3 reads CASSLAPEDTQYF. The CDR3 coding sequence is TGTGCCAGCAGTTTAGCCCCAGAGGATACGCAGTATTTT.

The rearrangement joins TRBV7-9 to TRBJ2-5; TRBD2 matches at 9 bases. CDR1 and CDR2 from the germline V gene are SEHNR and FQNEAQ (reference sequence). Losses at the gene ends were 1 base for V and 4 bases for J; bases not matched to a gene: 4. The CDR3 runs to 15 residues. CDR3 residues: CASSLVAGERETQYF. CDR3 DNA sequence: TGTGCCAGCAGCTTAGTAGCGGGAGAGCGAGAGACCCAGTACTTC.

CDR3 amino acids: CASSSKDREDTEAFF. DNA for the CDR3: TGTGCCAGCAGCTCGAAGGACAGGGAAGACACTGAAGCTTTCTTT. The rearrangement links TRBV13 to TRBJ1-1; TRBD1 aligns across 8 bases. Trimming removed 4 bases from V and 3 bases from J; junction bases left unmatched: 7. This CDR3 has 15 residues. The germline V gene has CDR1 PRHDT and CDR2 FYEKMQ (reference sequence).

Only a few counts were recorded for this clonotype. The chain is built from TRBV6-5 and TRBJ2-1, with a weak D call TRBD2 (6 bases). The CDR3 runs 17 residues. Trimming shortened V by 2 bases and J by 9 bases, and 23 bases separated the two germline ends. Germline V lookup: CDR1 MNHEY, CDR2 SVGAGI. This CDR3 reads CASSYRKTRRSTAEQFF. In nucleotides, the CDR3 is TGTGCCAGCAGTTACCGAAAGACTAGAAGGTCGACGGCTGAGCAGTTCTTC.

The rearrangement joins TRBV6-2 or TRBV6-3 to TRBJ2-5, with TRBD1 identical over 10 bases. Germline loops: CDR1 MNHEY, CDR2 SVGEGT. Trimming removed 4 bases from V and 5 bases from J; junction bases left unmatched: 7. The CDR3 has 15 amino acids. CDR3 amino acids: CASSSDRGLTETQYF. CDR3 sequence (DNA): TGTGCCAGCAGTTCTGACAGGGGGCTTACTGAGACCCAGTACTTC.

The sample holds a few counts of this clonotype. The V gene is TRBV27, the J gene TRBJ1-1; 7 positions agree with TRBD1. Trimming cost V 7 bases and J 4 bases; bases outside gene matches: 6. The CDR3 has 13 residues. Per germline, CDR1 MNHEY and CDR2 SMNVEV (reference sequence). The CDR3 DNA follows: TGTGCCAGCACCCTTCAGGGGGGCACTGAAGCTTTCTTT. As protein: CASTLQGGTEAFF.

This sequence joins TRBV27 and TRBJ1-2; 7 nucleotides agree with TRBD1. Trimming cost V 11 bases and J 5 bases; bases outside gene matches: 17. CDR1 and CDR2 from the germline V gene are MNHEY and SMNVEV (reference sequence). This CDR3 region has 15 residues. The CDR3 nucleotides are TGTGCCGGCGGTTATTCACAGGGGTACTTGTATGGCTACACCTTC. This codes for CAGGYSQGYLYGYTF.

A few counts support this clonotype. The J gene is TRBJ2-5, the V gene TRBV29-1; 7 bases align to TRBD1. The germline V gene encodes CDR1 SQVTM and CDR2 ANQGSEA. V lost 4 bases to trimming and J lost 2 bases; unmatched junction nucleotides: 7. This CDR3 spans 14 amino acids. CDR3 sequence: CSVVEWGQQETQYF. The CDR3 DNA follows: TGCAGCGTTGTAGAGTGGGGACAGCAAGAGACCCAGTACTTC.

The V gene is TRBV29-1, the J gene TRBJ2-5; the match to TRBD1 covers 8 bases. Trimming at V came to 5 bases and at J to 5 bases, leaving 10 bases not matched to a gene. The CDR3 sequence is 14 residues long. Germline-derived CDR1 and CDR2 are SQVTM and ANQGSEA. The CDR3 loop reads CSVRSRGRGETQYF. DNA of the CDR3: TGCAGCGTTCGGAGCAGGGGGCGAGGGGAGACCCAGTACTTC.

V and J are TRBV28 and TRBJ1-1; no clear D. Per the germline V gene, CDR1 is MDHEN and CDR2 is SYDVKM. Trimming took off 7 bases at V and 0 bases at J, with 12 bases between the two ends. The CDR3 has 14 residues. The CDR3 region is CASTTTFMNTEAFF. The CDR3 DNA follows: TGTGCCAGCACCACCACCTTCATGAACACTGAAGCTTTCTTT.

This clonotype showed up just a few times. An end of the junction differs from the germline gene, which may be a read error. The chain recombines TRBV19 with TRBJ1-2; D is possibly TRBD1 (5 bases). The CDR3 contains 17 residues. CDR1 is LNHDA and CDR2 is SQIVND in the germline V gene (reference sequence). The chain's CDR3 is CASSLEGPAAANYGYTF. CDR3 nucleotide sequence: TGTGCCAGTAGTTTAGAGGGACCGGCCGCCGCTAACTATGGCTACACCTTC.

The gene calls are TRBV29-1 and TRBJ1-1; D gene unclear. Germline V gene sequence: CDR1 SQVTM, CDR2 ANQGSEA. Trimming took 7 bases from V and 0 from J, leaving 12 bases between them. The CDR3 totals 13 residues. CDR3 residues: CSALGSLNTEAFF. The CDR3, as DNA: TGCAGCGCCCTGGGTAGCTTGAACACTGAAGCTTTCTTT.